These T cell receptor beta chains were read from a single sample in a study of cytomegalovirus exposure and HLA in healthy donors. Some clones are missing from TCRdb's copy, which holds only in-frame ones; the method was immunoSEQ multiplex PCR. The sample shows about 200,000 clones, approximately 80% of them seen only once. The sample comprised PBMCs. The source is a woman in her twenties or thirties in good health and CMV-seropositive. Each CDR3 is given with its conserved first and last residue. The D gene is left open where the match is weak. Some rows mark clone size as missing; the rest say once, few, many or name a class of expanded clone.

>few|NA|TRBJ2-1|TRBV11-3
CASSLEGEQFF
TGTGCCAGCAGCTTAGAGGGCGAGCAGTTCTTC
>NA|NA|TRBJ1-1|TRBV30
CAWSGRSGEIEAFF
TGTGCCTGGAGTGGCAGGTCAGGGGAAATTGAAGCTTTCTTT
>once|TRBD1|TRBJ1-6|TRBV5-1
CASSLGQGASPLHF
TGCGCCAGCAGCCTGGGACAGGGGGCGTCACCCCTCCACTTT
>NA|NA|TRBJ2-6|TRBV27
CASSFRRQLSSGANVLTF
TGTGCCAGCAGTTTCCGCCGACAGCTTTCCTCTGGGGCCAACGTCCTGACTTTC
>NA|TRBD1|TRBJ2-7|TRBV29-1
CSVEGTGTYEQYF
TGCAGCGTGGAGGGGACAGGGACCTACGAGCAGTACTTC
>NA|TRBD1|TRBJ1-5|TRBV19
CASSMAGGEGQPQHF
TGTGCCAGTAGTATGGCAGGGGGAGAAGGGCAGCCCCAGCATTTT
>NA|NA|TRBJ1-5|TRBV28
CASSPVRQPQHF
TGTGCCAGCAGCCCAGTCCGCCAGCCCCAGCATTTT
>few|NA|TRBJ1-4|TRBV15
CATSREPGIAHEKLFF
TGTGCCACCAGCAGAGAACCGGGGATAGCACATGAAAAACTGTTTTTT
>NA|NA|TRBJ2-7|TRBV12-5
CASGAPPIPYEQYF
TGTGCTAGTGGGGCTCCCCCGATCCCCTACGAGCAGTACTTC
>once|NA|TRBJ2-7|TRBV11-2
CASSPPKDSRYEQYF
TGTGCCAGCAGCCCTCCGAAGGACTCGCGCTACGAGCAGTACTTC
>NA|TRBD2|TRBJ2-1|TRBV13
CASSPNYPAGGSYNEQFF
TGTGCCAGCAGCCCAAATTACCCTGCGGGGGGATCCTACAATGAGCAGTTCTTC
>once|TRBD1|TRBJ1-4|TRBV7-9
CASSQGARGEKLFF
TGTGCCAGCAGCCAGGGGGCTAGGGGTGAAAAACTGTTTTTT
>few|NA|TRBJ2-1|TRBV2
CASSEDGSSYNEQFF
TGTGCCAGCAGTGAAGATGGCAGCTCCTACAATGAGCAGTTCTTC
>few|TRBD2|TRBJ2-1|TRBV19
CASSITGRATYNEQFF
TGTGCCAGTAGTATAACCGGGAGGGCCACCTACAATGAGCAGTTCTTC
>NA|NA|TRBJ2-7|TRBV4-2
CASSHSGTDRSEQYF
TGTGCCAGCAGCCATAGCGGGACAGATAGATCCGAGCAGTACTTC
>NA|TRBD2|TRBJ2-3|TRBV28
CASSLSGGRGASDTQYF
TGTGCCAGCAGTTTATCGGGAGGGCGGGGGGCGTCAGATACGCAGTATTTT
>once|NA|TRBJ2-3|TRBV7-2
CASSPGQRTDTQYF
TGTGCCAGCAGCCCCGGACAACGCACAGATACGCAGTATTTT
>NA|TRBD2|TRBJ2-7|TRBV7-9
CASSPYASGDPYEQYF
TGTGCCAGCAGCCCGTACGCTAGCGGGGATCCCTACGAGCAGTACTTC
>once|NA|TRBJ2-1|TRBV28
CASGPYNEQFF
TGTGCCAGCGGCCCCTACAATGAGCAGTTCTTC
>NA|NA|TRBJ2-6|TRBV2
CASSGDNPGANVLTF
TGTGCCAGCAGCGGGGATAATCCTGGGGCCAACGTCCTGACTTTC
>NA|NA|TRBJ1-4|TRBV27
CASSLGGGEKLFF
TGTGCCAGCAGTTTAGGGGGAGGAGAAAAACTGTTTTTT
>NA|NA|TRBJ1-2|TRBV4-1
CASSQAAGVRGGYTF
TGCGCCAGCAGCCAAGCGGCTGGGGTCCGGGGTGGCTACACCTTC
>NA|NA|TRBJ2-3|TRBV18
CASSPLTGGAKDTQYF
TGTGCCAGCTCACCCTTGACGGGCGGGGCCAAGGATACGCAGTATTTT
>NA|NA|TRBJ1-2|TRBV5-1
CASSSSAAPDTNYGYTF
TGCGCCAGCAGCTCCTCCGCCGCCCCTGACACTAACTATGGCTACACCTTC
>NA|TRBD2|TRBJ2-5|TRBV28
CASSSGLAGDGQETQYF
TGTGCCAGCAGTTCCGGACTAGCGGGAGATGGCCAAGAGACCCAGTACTTC
>NA|NA|TRBJ1-2|TRBV6-9
CASSYYSYGYTF
TGTGCCAGCAGTTATTACAGCTATGGCTACACCTTC
>NA|TRBD1|TRBJ1-2|TRBV10-3
CATLLRDRVGYGYTF
TGTGCCACCCTCCTCCGGGACAGGGTAGGGTATGGCTACACCTTC
>NA|NA|TRBJ1-2|TRBV30
CAWSGSNYGYTF
TGTGCCTGGAGTGGGAGCAACTATGGCTACACCTTC
>NA|TRBD2|TRBJ2-5|TRBV30
CAWSPGAGGQETQYF
TGTGCCTGGAGCCCCGGTGCGGGGGGGCAAGAGACCCAGTACTTC
>once|NA|TRBJ1-3|TRBV2
CASSEGELSGNTIYF
TGTGCCAGCAGTGAGGGCGAATTGTCTGGAAACACCATATATTTT
>NA|TRBD1|TRBJ1-2|TRBV30
CAWSAQTGDLSGYTF
TGTGCCTGGAGTGCCCAAACAGGGGATCTATCTGGCTACACCTTC
>NA|NA|TRBJ2-2|TRBV30
CAWSPSRGELFF
TGTGCCTGGAGTCCTAGTCGCGGGGAGCTGTTTTTT
>NA|TRBD1|TRBJ2-1|TRBV30
CAWGRGQGSSYNEQFF
TGTGCCTGGGGTAGGGGACAGGGAAGCTCCTACAATGAGCAGTTCTTC
>NA|TRBD1|TRBJ1-5|TRBV7-2
CASSLGTAFPSNQPQHF
TGTGCCAGCAGCCTAGGGACAGCCTTTCCAAGCAATCAGCCCCAGCATTTT
>NA|NA|TRBJ1-1|TRBV5-1
CASSFPPTDWNTEAFF
TGCGCCAGCAGCTTCCCCCCGACAGATTGGAACACTGAAGCTTTCTTT
>NA|TRBD1|TRBJ1-2|TRBV2
CASSALQGNYGYTF
TGTGCCAGCAGTGCATTACAGGGGAACTATGGCTACACCTTC
>once|TRBD1|TRBJ2-7|TRBV7-9
CASSASDRVNEQYF
TGTGCCAGCAGCGCGTCGGACAGGGTGAACGAGCAGTACTTC
>NA|TRBD1|TRBJ1-5|TRBV5-6
CASSSDRDGNQPQHF
TGTGCCAGCAGCTCGGACAGGGACGGCAATCAGCCCCAGCATTTT
>NA|TRBD1|TRBJ1-1|TRBV28
CASSSRQGSAEAFF
TGTGCCAGCAGTTCACGACAGGGGAGCGCTGAAGCTTTCTTT
>NA|TRBD2|TRBJ2-3|TRBV30
CAWSVLAGEVDTQYF
TGTGCCTGGAGTGTTTTAGCGGGAGAGGTAGATACGCAGTATTTT
>once|NA|TRBJ2-2|TRBV14
CASSLETGWLDTGELFF
TGTGCCAGCAGTCTTGAAACAGGGTGGTTGGACACCGGGGAGCTGTTTTTT
>NA|NA|TRBJ2-1|TRBV7-9
CASSRQTVKDNEQFF
TGTGCCAGCAGCCGACAGACAGTAAAAGACAATGAGCAGTTCTTC
>NA|TRBD1|TRBJ2-7|TRBV5-4
CASSLGGTGGYEQYF
TGTGCCAGCAGCTTGGGGGGGACAGGGGGATACGAGCAGTACTTC
>NA|TRBD1|TRBJ1-5|TRBV6-5
CASSTGTGDQPQHF
TGTGCCAGCAGCACCGGGACAGGGGATCAGCCCCAGCATTTT
>NA|TRBD1|TRBJ2-3|TRBV14
CASSQETGLRGTQYF
TGTGCCAGCAGCCAGGAGACAGGGTTGAGGGGTACGCAGTATTTT